The 22 T cell receptor beta chains in this list originate from one sample, sequenced in a study of T cell changes during pregnancy in multiple sclerosis. Data came from immunoSEQ multiplex PCR; TCRdb stores just in-frame clones and leaves some out. The repertoire holds some 29,000 clones, with approximately 90% as singletons. The specimen comprised CD8+ T cells from peripheral blood mononuclear cells, sampled before pregnancy. All receptors derive from a female donor with multiple sclerosis, enrolled in a pregnancy study.

This rearrangement joins TRBV15 to TRBJ2-2; 7 bases line up with TRBD1. This CDR3 has 15 residues. In germline, CDR1 is LNHNV, CDR2 YYDKDF (reference sequence). The V and J ends lost 6 bases and 6 bases, in that order; junction bases with no gene match: 10. DNA for the CDR3: TGTGCCACCAGAGAAACAGGGGAATTCGCCGGGGAGCTGTTTTTT. The encoded protein is CATRETGEFAGELFF. Full variable domain (outside the CDR3, taken from reference TRBV15 and TRBJ2-2): DAMVIQNPRYQVTQFGKPVTLSCSQTLNHNVMYWYQQKSSQAPKLLFHYYDKDFNNEADTPDNFQSRRPNTSFCFLDIRSPGLGDTAMYLCATRETGEFAGELFFGEGSRLTVL.

V gene TRBV2 combines with J gene TRBJ2-2, with D possibly matching TRBD2 (5 bases). The CDR3 is made up of 18 amino acids. Germline V CDR1 and CDR2: SNHLY, FYNNEI. Trimming left V 0 bases short and J 1 base short, with 15 bases between. The CDR3, as DNA: TGTGCCAGCAGTGAAGCGGGATATTTGGAGGAGAACACCGGGGAGCTGTTTTTT. It specifies CASSEAGYLEENTGELFF.

Here the CDR3 DNA reads TGTGCCAGCAGCTTCGGCGGGATCTACGAGCAGTACTTC. It specifies CASSFGGIYEQYF. The gene calls are TRBV7-2 and TRBJ2-7; TRBD2 might be the D (6 bases). The CDR3 contains 13 residues. V gave up 3 bases and J gave up 3 bases, with 9 bases separating them. The germline gives CDR1 SGHTA, CDR2 FQGNSA.

The genes are TRBV19 and TRBJ2-7; D not certain. The V end was cut by 8 bases, the J end by 2 bases, with 16 bases between. Germline V gene lookup returns CDR1 LNHDA and CDR2 SQIVND (reference sequence). The CDR3 runs to 14 residues. CDR3 residues: CASSGFSYPYEQYF. The CDR3, as DNA: TGTGCCAGTTCCGGGTTTTCATATCCCTACGAGCAGTACTTC.

The rearrangement links TRBV5-6 to TRBJ2-7; 7 bases align to TRBD1. The CDR3 totals 15 residues. In germline, CDR1 is SGHDT, CDR2 YYEEEE. V was clipped by 5 bases and J by 0 bases; unmatched bases: 8. The CDR3 is CASSSGTENSYEQYF. The CDR3 DNA reads TGTGCCAGCAGTTCTGGGACAGAAAACTCCTACGAGCAGTACTTC.

This chain uses TRBV7-6 with TRBJ2-5; 14 positions agree with TRBD2. Trimming at V came to 4 bases and at J to 5 bases, leaving 9 bases not matched to a gene. Germline lookup yields CDR1 SGHVS and CDR2 FNYEAQ. The CDR3 runs to 17 residues. The CDR3, as DNA: TGTGCCAGCAGCTCGATGACTAGCGGGGGGGCCATGGAGACCCAGTACTTC. It codes for CASSSMTSGGAMETQYF.

The rearrangement joins TRBV7-2 to TRBJ1-1; 7 nucleotides line up with TRBD1. CDR1 and CDR2 from the germline V gene are SGHTA and FQGNSA. V shed 5 bases and J 7 bases; nucleotides not matched to a gene: 13. The CDR3 has 15 amino acids. CDR3 sequence (DNA): TGTGCCAGCAGCCCCTATCTGGACAGGCCCAATGAAGCTTTCTTT. This translates into CASSPYLDRPNEAFF.

A single count supports this clone. CDR3 protein: CSVEMAIPGGIGEQYF. The DNA of the CDR3 is TGCAGCGTTGAAATGGCTATCCCTGGCGGGATTGGAGAGCAGTACTTC. The chain links TRBV29-1 to TRBJ2-7, with D possibly being TRBD2 (6 bases). The CDR3 totals 16 residues. Germline CDR1 SQVTM, CDR2 ANQGSEA. Deletions cut 2 bases from V and 7 bases from J, with 24 bases between.

CDR3 in amino acids: CASSEHRNTGELFF. CDR3 DNA: TGTGCCAGCAGTGAACACAGGAACACCGGGGAGCTGTTTTTT. The J gene is TRBJ2-2, the V gene TRBV25-1; D is unclear. V gave up 2 bases and J gave up 1 base, with 5 bases separating them. The germline CDR1 and CDR2 sequences are MGHDK and SYGVNS. CDR3 size: 14 residues.

The chain is built from TRBV30 and TRBJ1-1; TRBD1 matches at 9 bases. CDR3 length: 15 amino acids. Germline V lookup: CDR1 GTSNPN, CDR2 SVGIG (reference sequence). V lost 1 base and J lost 2; bases outside the gene matches: 5. The CDR3 DNA reads as TGTGCCTGGAGTGCGGGGACAGGGATAAACACTGAAGCTTTCTTT. Amino acid sequence: CAWSAGTGINTEAFF.

This chain connects TRBV11-2 to TRBJ1-1; the match to TRBD1 covers 9 bases. The CDR3 is 14 residues long. Germline CDR1 SGHAT, CDR2 FQNNGV. The trim removed 8 bases at V and 5 bases at J, leaving 9 bases unmatched. In nucleotides, the CDR3 is TGTGCCAGCCGCTCGGGACAGGGAATAACTGAAGCTTTCTTT. Protein sequence: CASRSGQGITEAFF.

CDR3 nucleotides: TGTGCCAGCAGGGGGCCTAGACGAAACAATGAGCAGTTCTTC. Its protein product is CASRGPRRNNEQFF. This chain uses TRBV6-4 with TRBJ2-1, with D possibly being TRBD1 (5 bases). Germline V gives CDR1 MRHNA, CDR2 SNTAGT. V dropped 6 bases and J dropped 5 bases, with 14 bases sitting between them. This CDR3 has 14 residues.

The chain joins TRBV9 to TRBJ2-7; the match to TRBD2 covers 8 bases. Per germline, CDR1 SGDLS and CDR2 YYNGEE. The V gene end was trimmed by 3 bases and the J gene end by 5 bases; junction bases not matched to a gene: 7. The CDR3 covers 14 residues. The CDR3 DNA sequence: TGTGCCAGCAGCGAGGGGTCGGGGGGGGACGAGCAGTACTTC. Encoded protein: CASSEGSGGDEQYF.

The chain carries TRBV4-1 and TRBJ1-1, with 8 bases aligning to TRBD1. The CDR3 is 17 residues long. CDR1 and CDR2 from the germline V gene are MGHRA and YSYEKL. V lost 0 bases, J lost 5 bases, and 11 bases stayed unmatched. As DNA, the CDR3 is TGCGCCAGCAGCCAAGAACTAGTAGACAGGGGATGGACTGAAGCTTTCTTT. Translating it yields CASSQELVDRGWTEAFF.

The chain uses TRBV7-9 and TRBJ1-1; weak D call: TRBD1 (6 bases). V was pared by 5 bases and J by 3 bases, with 10 bases between. Germline assignment: CDR1 SEHNR and CDR2 FQNEAQ (reference sequence). The CDR3 contains 13 residues. The CDR3 here is CASSPRTDTEAFF. The CDR3 nucleotides are TGTGCCAGCAGCCCTAGGACAGACACTGAAGCTTTCTTT.

This sequence joins TRBV27 and TRBJ2-1; 8 nucleotides agree with TRBD1. Unmatched junction bases numbered 4, after V lost 5 bases and J lost 4 bases. The CDR3 loop spans 14 amino acids. The V gene's germline CDR1 is MNHEY and CDR2 SMNVEV (reference sequence). The CDR3 DNA sequence: TGTGCCAGCAGTGACAGGGGACCGTACAATGAGCAGTTCTTC. Translating it yields CASSDRGPYNEQFF.

This clone was counted a few times. J is TRBJ1-1 and V is TRBV19; D uncertain. Trimming took 5 bases from V and 0 from J, leaving 7 bases between them. The CDR3 consists of 13 residues. Germline V gives CDR1 LNHDA, CDR2 SQIVND (reference sequence). The CDR3 DNA is TGTGCCAGTAGTTACCAGTTGAACACTGAAGCTTTCTTT. It codes for CASSYQLNTEAFF.

The genes are TRBV5-1 and TRBJ2-1; TRBD1 aligns across 9 bases. CDR1 SGHRS and CDR2 YFSETQ come from the germline V gene. Unmatched junction bases numbered 7, after V lost 1 base and J lost 8 bases. The CDR3 spans 15 residues. CDR3 region: CASSLRGQGVYEQFF. CDR3 in DNA: TGCGCCAGCAGCTTGCGGGGACAGGGCGTTTATGAGCAGTTCTTC.

This clone was detected a few times. The chain is built from TRBV6-1 and TRBJ2-7, with a weak D call TRBD1 (6 bases). Trimming took off 7 bases at V and 5 bases at J, with 15 bases between the two ends. The CDR3 covers 13 residues. From germline, CDR1 is MNHNS and CDR2 SASEGT. The CDR3 bases are TGTGCCAGCAAACACGGACAGTCCCACGAGCAGTACTTC. This codes for CASKHGQSHEQYF.

This chain joins TRBV25-1 and TRBJ2-2; D not resolved. This CDR3 comprises 9 residues. Looked up from germline, CDR1 is MGHDK and CDR2 is SYGVNS. CDR3 amino acids: CARTGELFF. CDR3 nucleotide sequence: TGTGCTCGCACCGGGGAGCTGTTTTTT.

The V gene is TRBV9, the J gene TRBJ2-1, with 9 bases fitting TRBD1. The CDR3 spans 16 residues. Unmatched junction bases numbered 4, after V lost 3 bases and J lost 0 bases. Germline V gives CDR1 SGDLS, CDR2 YYNGEE. The CDR3 loop reads CASSDGTGSSYNEQFF. The CDR3 DNA follows: TGTGCCAGCAGCGACGGGACAGGGAGCTCCTACAATGAGCAGTTCTTC.

The V gene is TRBV4-3, the J gene TRBJ2-3; 9 bases are shared with TRBD2. Trimming cost V 1 base and J 5 bases; bases outside gene matches: 4. Germline values: CDR1 LGHNA, CDR2 YSLEER. This CDR3 region has 15 residues. The CDR3 coding sequence is TGCGCCAGCAGCCAAGTTAGCGGGGGAGAAGATACGCAGTATTTT. Protein: CASSQVSGGEDTQYF.